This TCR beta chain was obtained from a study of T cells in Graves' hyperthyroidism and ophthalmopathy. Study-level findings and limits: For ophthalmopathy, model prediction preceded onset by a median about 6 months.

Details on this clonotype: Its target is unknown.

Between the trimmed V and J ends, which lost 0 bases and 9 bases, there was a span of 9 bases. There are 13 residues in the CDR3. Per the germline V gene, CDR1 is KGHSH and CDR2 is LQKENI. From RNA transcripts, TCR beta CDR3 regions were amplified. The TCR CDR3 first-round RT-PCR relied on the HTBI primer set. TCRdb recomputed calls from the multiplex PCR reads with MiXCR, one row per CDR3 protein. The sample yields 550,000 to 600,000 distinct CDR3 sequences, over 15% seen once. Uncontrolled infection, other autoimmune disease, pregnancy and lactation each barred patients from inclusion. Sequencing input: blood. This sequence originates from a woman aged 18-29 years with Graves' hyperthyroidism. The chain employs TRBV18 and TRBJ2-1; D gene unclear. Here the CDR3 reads CASSPPLASEQFF. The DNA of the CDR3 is TGTGCCAGCTCACCACCCCTGGCGAGTGAGCAGTTCTTC.